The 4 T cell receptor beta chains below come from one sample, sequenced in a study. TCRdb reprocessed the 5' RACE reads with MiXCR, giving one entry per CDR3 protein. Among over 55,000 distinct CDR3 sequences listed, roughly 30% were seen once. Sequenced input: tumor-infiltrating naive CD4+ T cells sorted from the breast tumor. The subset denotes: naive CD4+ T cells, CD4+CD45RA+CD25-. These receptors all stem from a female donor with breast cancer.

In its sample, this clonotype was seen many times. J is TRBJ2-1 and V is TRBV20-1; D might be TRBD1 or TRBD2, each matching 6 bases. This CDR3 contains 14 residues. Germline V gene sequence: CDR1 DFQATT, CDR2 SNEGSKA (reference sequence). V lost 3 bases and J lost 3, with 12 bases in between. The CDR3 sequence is CSARYREDYNEQFF. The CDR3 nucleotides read TGCAGTGCTAGGTACAGGGAGGACTACAATGAGCAGTTCTTC.

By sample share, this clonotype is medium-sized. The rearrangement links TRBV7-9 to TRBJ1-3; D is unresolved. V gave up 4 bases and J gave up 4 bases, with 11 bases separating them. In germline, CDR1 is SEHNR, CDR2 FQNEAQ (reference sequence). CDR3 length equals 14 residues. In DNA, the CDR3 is TGTGCCAGCAGCTCGTCGGGAGCAGGAAACACCATATATTTT. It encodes CASSSSGAGNTIYF.

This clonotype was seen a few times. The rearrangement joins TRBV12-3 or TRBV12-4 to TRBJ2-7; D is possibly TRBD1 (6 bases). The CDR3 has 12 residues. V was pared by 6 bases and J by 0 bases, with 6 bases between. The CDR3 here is CASRTGSYEQYF. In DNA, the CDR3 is TGTGCCAGCAGGACAGGCTCCTACGAGCAGTACTTC.

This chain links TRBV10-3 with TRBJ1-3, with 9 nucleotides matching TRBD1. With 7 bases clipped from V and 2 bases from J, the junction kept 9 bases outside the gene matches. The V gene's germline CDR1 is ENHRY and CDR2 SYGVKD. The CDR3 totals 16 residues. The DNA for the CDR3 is TGTGCCATCACCAAGGGGGACAGGGCCGCTGGAAACACCATATATTTT. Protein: CAITKGDRAAGNTIYF.